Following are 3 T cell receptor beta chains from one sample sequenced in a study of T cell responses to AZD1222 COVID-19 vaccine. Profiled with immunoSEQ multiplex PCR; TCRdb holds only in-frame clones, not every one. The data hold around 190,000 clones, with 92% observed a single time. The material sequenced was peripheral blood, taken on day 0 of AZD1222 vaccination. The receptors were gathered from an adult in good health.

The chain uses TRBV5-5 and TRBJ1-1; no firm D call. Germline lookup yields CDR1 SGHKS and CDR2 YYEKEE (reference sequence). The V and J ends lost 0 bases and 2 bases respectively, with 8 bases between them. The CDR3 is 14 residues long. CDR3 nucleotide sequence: TGTGCCAGCAGCTTGGATGCAGCAAACACTGAAGCTTTCTTT. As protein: CASSLDAANTEAFF.

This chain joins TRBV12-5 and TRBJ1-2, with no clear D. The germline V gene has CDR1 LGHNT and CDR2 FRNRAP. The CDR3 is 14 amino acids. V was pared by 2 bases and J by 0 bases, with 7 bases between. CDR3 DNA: TGTGCTAGTGGTTTGCCGGTCCCTAACTATGGCTACACCTTC. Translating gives CASGLPVPNYGYTF.

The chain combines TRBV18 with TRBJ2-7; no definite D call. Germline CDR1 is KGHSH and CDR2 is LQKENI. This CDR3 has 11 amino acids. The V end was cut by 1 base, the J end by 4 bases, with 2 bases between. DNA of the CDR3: TGTGCCAGCTCACCACGTTACGAGCAGTACTTC. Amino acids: CASSPRYEQYF.